This T cell receptor (beta chain) was found in a study of technical replicates of blood from several donors. Repertoires were generated with immunoSEQ multiplex PCR, while TCRdb's copy carries only in-frame clones and drops some. The table includes more than 55,000 clones, 92% detected once. Germline lookup yields CDR1 MDHEN and CDR2 SYDVKM. The CDR3 length is 12 residues. Trimming left V 9 bases short and J 2 bases short, with 11 bases between. Specimen: T cells isolated from PBMCs. The chain is built from TRBV28 and TRBJ2-7, with a tentative D call TRBD2 (6 bases). The clonotype originates from a human donor in good health. This CDR3 is CASGTLAYEQYF. As DNA, the CDR3 is TGTGCCAGTGGGACTCTGGCCTACGAGCAGTACTTC. The complete variable domain, with remaining parts taken from reference TRBV28 and TRBJ2-7, reads DVKVTQSSRYLVKRTGEKVFLECVQDMDHENMFWYRQDPGLGLRLIYFSYDVKMKEKGDIPEGYSVSREKKERFSLILESASTNQTSMYLCASGTLAYEQYFGPGTRLTVT.